Shown below are 9 T cell receptor beta chains from a single sample sequenced in a study of blood T cells in healthy people across ages. Then a second PCR, running roughly 7 to 11 cycles, was carried out with a sample-barcoded 5' primer and a J-beta primer mix. From the 5' RACE reads, TCRdb called clonotypes with MiXCR, one entry per CDR3 protein. The sample has about 1.5 million distinct CDR3 sequences; 42% are singletons. The specimen sequenced was blood. These receptors were taken from a young woman in good health.

The chain employs TRBV20-1 and TRBJ1-2; D is possibly TRBD1 (6 bases). The CDR3 loop spans 13 amino acids. The germline V gene encodes CDR1 DFQATT and CDR2 SNEGSKA (reference sequence). V was shortened by 3 bases and J by 4 bases, with 12 bases between the two germline ends. CDR3 bases: TGCAGTGCTAGCAGAGGACAGCCCTATGGCTACACCTTC. Translated: CSASRGQPYGYTF.

This clonotype was counted a few times. This chain uses TRBV2 with TRBJ2-1; tentative D call: TRBD1 (6 bases). This CDR3 has 13 residues. Trimming left V 4 bases short and J 10 bases short, with 14 bases between. Germline V gene data show CDR1 as SNHLY and CDR2 as FYNNEI. The CDR3 DNA follows: TGTGCCAGCAGTGGGGCTGCAGGGACAGAGCAGTTCTTC. This encodes CASSGAAGTEQFF.

The J gene is TRBJ2-7, the V gene TRBV6-7; 7 nucleotides line up with TRBD1. TRBV6-7 carries the ORF label, with uncertain function. Germline trimming cut 1 base from V and 4 bases from J; bases unmatched to any gene: 19. The CDR3 is 19 amino acids. As DNA, the CDR3 is TGTGCCAGCAGTTACTGTCATTCAACAGGGGACCGGGCCTTATACGAGCAGTACTTC. It translates to CASSYCHSTGDRALYEQYF.

V and J are TRBV4-1 and TRBJ2-3; D gene ambiguous. This CDR3 is 14 amino acids long. V was trimmed by 0 bases and J by 5 bases, leaving 9 bases between them. Germline CDR1 is MGHRA and CDR2 is YSYEKL. CDR3 sequence: CASSQDSWEDTQYF. DNA for the CDR3: TGCGCCAGCAGCCAAGATTCCTGGGAAGATACGCAGTATTTT.

The sample holds a few counts of this clonotype. The chain joins TRBV9 to TRBJ2-1, with 9 bases identical to TRBD2. The CDR3 has 15 amino acids. The ends lost 4 bases at V and 3 bases at J; junction bases unmatched: 5. Germline V CDR1 and CDR2: SGDLS, YYNGEE. CDR3 protein: CASSPSGDRYNEQFF. The CDR3 DNA sequence: TGTGCCAGCAGCCCTAGCGGGGACCGCTACAATGAGCAGTTCTTC.

The V and J genes are TRBV29-1 and TRBJ1-1; D ambiguous. Germline assignment: CDR1 SQVTM and CDR2 ANQGSEA. The CDR3 contains 11 residues. The V gene lost 3 bases and the J gene lost 5 bases, with 7 bases spanning the gap. The CDR3 DNA sequence: TGCAGCGTTGATGCAGGTACTGAAGCTTTCTTT. Translation: CSVDAGTEAFF.

This clonotype has a handful of counts. This chain links TRBV5-6 with TRBJ2-7, with D perhaps matching TRBD2 (5 bases). V was pared by 5 bases and J by 6 bases, with 15 bases between. The CDR3 has 13 amino acids. CDR1 SGHDT and CDR2 YYEEEE come from the germline V gene. The CDR3 region is CASRHVRGTEQYF. In DNA, the CDR3 is TGTGCCAGCAGACATGTCCGGGGTACCGAGCAGTACTTC. Full variable domain (remainder filled in from reference TRBV5-6 and TRBJ2-7): DAGVTQSPTHLIKTRGQQVTLRCSPKSGHDTVSWYQQALGQGPQFIFQYYEEEERQRGNFPDRFSGHQFPNYSSELNVNALLLGDSALYLCASRHVRGTEQYFGPGTRLTVT.

V usage is TRBV30 and J usage is TRBJ2-3; 7 bases align to TRBD2. CDR1 GTSNPN and CDR2 SVGIG come from the germline V gene (reference sequence). The CDR3 is 16 residues long. Trimming removed 0 bases from V and 7 bases from J; junction bases left unmatched: 13. In nucleotides, the CDR3 is TGTGCCTGGAGTGTAGTTCGCGGGGGATCCCCGTATACGCAGTATTTT. Translating gives CAWSVVRGGSPYTQYF.

This clonotype was observed at least ten times. This sequence joins TRBV25-1 and TRBJ2-6; D not resolved. Looked up from germline, CDR1 is MGHDK and CDR2 is SYGVNS. The CDR3 covers 15 residues. V was cut by 1 base and J by 0 bases, with 4 bases left in between. The CDR3 here is CASSESNSGANVLTF. In DNA form, the CDR3 reads TGTGCCAGCAGTGAATCGAACTCTGGGGCCAACGTCCTGACTTTC.